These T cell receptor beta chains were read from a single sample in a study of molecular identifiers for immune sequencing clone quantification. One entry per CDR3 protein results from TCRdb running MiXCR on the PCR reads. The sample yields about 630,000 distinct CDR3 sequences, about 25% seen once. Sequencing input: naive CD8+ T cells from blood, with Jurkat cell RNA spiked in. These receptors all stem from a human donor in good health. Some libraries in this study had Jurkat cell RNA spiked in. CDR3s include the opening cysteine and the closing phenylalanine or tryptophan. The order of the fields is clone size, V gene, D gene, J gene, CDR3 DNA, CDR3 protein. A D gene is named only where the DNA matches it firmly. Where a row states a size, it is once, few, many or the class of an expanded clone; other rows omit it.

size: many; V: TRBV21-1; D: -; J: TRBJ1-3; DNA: TGTGCCAGCAGCAAAGCGGCCTCCCCACGATACTCTGGAAACACCATATATTTT; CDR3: CASSKAASPRYSGNTIYF
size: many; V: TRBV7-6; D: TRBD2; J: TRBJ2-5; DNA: TGTGCCAGCAGCGAGAACTATAGCGGGTACCAAGAGACCCAGTACTTC; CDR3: CASSENYSGYQETQYF
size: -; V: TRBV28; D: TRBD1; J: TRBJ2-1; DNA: TGTGCCAGCAGTTTATTCCTACAGGGGACCTCCTACAATGAGCAGTTCTTC; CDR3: CASSLFLQGTSYNEQFF
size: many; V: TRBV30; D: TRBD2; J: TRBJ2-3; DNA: TGTGCCTGGATCCAAGCGGGACTTCTCACAGATACGCAGTATTTT; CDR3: CAWIQAGLLTDTQYF
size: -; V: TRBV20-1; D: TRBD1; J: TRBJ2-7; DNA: TGCAGTGCTAGAGATATTACCACCGGGACAGGGTACCACGAGCAGTACTTC; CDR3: CSARDITTGTGYHEQYF
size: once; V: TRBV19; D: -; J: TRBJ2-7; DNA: TGTGCCAGTAGTGCCCATCCGATAGGGGTCGAGCAGTACTTC; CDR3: CASSAHPIGVEQYF
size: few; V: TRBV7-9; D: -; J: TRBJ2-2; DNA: TGTGCCAGCAGCCCCGGGACTCGAGACCCGAACACCGGGGAGCTGGTTTTT; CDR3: CASSPGTRDPNTGELVF
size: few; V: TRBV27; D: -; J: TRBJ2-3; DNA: TGTGCCAGCAGTTCTGGGGTTTCTAAGGGAGATACGCAGTATTTT; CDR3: CASSSGVSKGDTQYF
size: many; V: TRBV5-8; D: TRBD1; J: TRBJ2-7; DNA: TGTGCCAGCAGCTTGTCCCCGGGACAGGGCCACGAGCAGTACTTC; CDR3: CASSLSPGQGHEQYF
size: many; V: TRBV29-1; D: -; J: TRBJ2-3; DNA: TGCAGCGTTGAAGGGGACCCCGAACAAGTGGATACGCAGTATTTT; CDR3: CSVEGDPEQVDTQYF
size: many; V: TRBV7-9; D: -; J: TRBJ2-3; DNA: TGTGCCAGCAGCTTACCGGTGGGCGCAGATACGCAGTATTTT; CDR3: CASSLPVGADTQYF
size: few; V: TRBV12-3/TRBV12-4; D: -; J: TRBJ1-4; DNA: TGTGCCAGCAGTTTTCAACGAAAACTGTTTTTT; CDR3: CASSFQRKLFF
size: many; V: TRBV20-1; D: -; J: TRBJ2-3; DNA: TGCAGTCCTGAGAGACCGACAGATACGCAGTATTTT; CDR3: CSPERPTDTQYF
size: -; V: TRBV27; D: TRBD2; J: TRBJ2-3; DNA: TGTGCCAGCAGTTTAAGAGGCGGGAGGGCCACAGATACGCAGTATTTT; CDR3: CASSLRGGRATDTQYF
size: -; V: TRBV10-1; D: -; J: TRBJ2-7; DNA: TGCGCCAGCAGTGGGACAAGGTACGAGCAGTACTTC; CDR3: CASSGTRYEQYF
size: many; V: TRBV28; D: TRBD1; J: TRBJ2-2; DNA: TGTGCCAGCAGTTTGTTTCGCTTGGACAGGAGTGGCGGGGAGCTGTTTTTT; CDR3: CASSLFRLDRSGGELFF
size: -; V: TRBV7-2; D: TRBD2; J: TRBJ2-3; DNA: TGTGCCAGCAGCTTATGGGTAGCGGGACCCAGCACCGCTACGCCGTATTTT; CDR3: CASSLWVAGPSTATPYF
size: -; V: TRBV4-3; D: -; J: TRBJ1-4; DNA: TGCGCCAGCAGCCAAGATTTAGTGGGGGCAACTACTGAAACACTGTTTTTT; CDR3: CASSQDLVGATTETLFF
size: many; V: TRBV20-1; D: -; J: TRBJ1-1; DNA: TGCAGTGCTGAGTTGTATGGTGGCACTGAAGCTTTCTTT; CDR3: CSAELYGGTEAFF
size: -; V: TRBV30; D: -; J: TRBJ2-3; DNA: TGTGCCTGGAGCGGTTTTCCGGGAAGCACAGATACGCAGTATTTT; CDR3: CAWSGFPGSTDTQYF
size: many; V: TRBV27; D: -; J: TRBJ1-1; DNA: TGTGCCAGCAGTTCCGGCGGGACATTTGAAGCTTTCTTT; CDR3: CASSSGGTFEAFF
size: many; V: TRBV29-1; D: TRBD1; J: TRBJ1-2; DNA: TGCAGCGTTGACGAGGGGGCTGGCTATGGCTACACCTTC; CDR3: CSVDEGAGYGYTF
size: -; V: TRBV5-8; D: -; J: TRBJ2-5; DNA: TGTGCCAGCCCCACCGAGGGGGGTTATTTCCAAGAGACCCAGTACTTC; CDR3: CASPTEGGYFQETQYF
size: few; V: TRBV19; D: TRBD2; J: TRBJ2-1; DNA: TGTGCCAGTAGTGAGGGACTAGCTGTCTACAATGAGCAGTTCTTC; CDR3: CASSEGLAVYNEQFF
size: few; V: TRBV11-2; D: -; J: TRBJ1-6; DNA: TGTGCCAGCAGCTTAGTGGGAAAGGTTTATAATTCACCCCTCCACTTT; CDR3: CASSLVGKVYNSPLHF
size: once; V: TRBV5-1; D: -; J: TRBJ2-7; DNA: TGCGCCAGCGGCTCCCCCGGGGGTAGTAGCTCCTACGAGCAGTACTTC; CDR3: CASGSPGGSSSYEQYF
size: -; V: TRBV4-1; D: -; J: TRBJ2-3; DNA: TGCGCCCGCAGCCAAGCTGGGTGGAGGCGCACAGATACGCAGTATTTT; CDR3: CARSQAGWRRTDTQYF
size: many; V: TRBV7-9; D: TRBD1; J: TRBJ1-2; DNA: TGTGCCAGCAGCCTACCGACAGGGGAGGAGGACTATGGCTACACCTTC; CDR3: CASSLPTGEEDYGYTF
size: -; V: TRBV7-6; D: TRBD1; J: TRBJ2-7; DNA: TGTGCCAGCAGCGCAACGGGACAGGGCTCCTACGAGCAGTACTTC; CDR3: CASSATGQGSYEQYF
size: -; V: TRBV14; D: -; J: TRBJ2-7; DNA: TGTGCCAGCAGCCAAGGGGCAGGGGAGGACTACGAGCAGTACTTC; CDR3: CASSQGAGEDYEQYF
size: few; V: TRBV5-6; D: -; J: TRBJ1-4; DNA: TGTGCCAGCAGCTCATTAAATGGGTACACTAATGAAAAACTGTTTTTT; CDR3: CASSSLNGYTNEKLFF
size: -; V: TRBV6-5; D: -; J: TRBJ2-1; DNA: TGTGCCAGCAGCCCCCGTGCGGCAGTGTACAATGAGCAGTTCTTC; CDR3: CASSPRAAVYNEQFF
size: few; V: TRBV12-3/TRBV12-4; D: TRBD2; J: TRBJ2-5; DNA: TGTGCCAGCAGTCCAGACGGGGGGTGGGAGACCCAGTACTTC; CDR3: CASSPDGGWETQYF
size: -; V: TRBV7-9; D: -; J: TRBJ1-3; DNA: TGTGCCAGCAGCTTCCCCAACTCTGGAAACACCATATATTTT; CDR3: CASSFPNSGNTIYF
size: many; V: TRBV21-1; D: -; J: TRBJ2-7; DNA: TGTGCCAGCAGCAGGCTCCCGGGACTCAGCTCCTACGAGCAGTACTTC; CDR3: CASSRLPGLSSYEQYF
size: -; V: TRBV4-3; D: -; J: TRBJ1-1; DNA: TGCGCCAGCAGCCAAGAAAGGATAGGGAGCGCTGAGGCTTTCTTT; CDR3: CASSQERIGSAEAFF
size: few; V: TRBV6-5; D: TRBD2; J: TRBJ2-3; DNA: TGTGCCAGCAGTTACGGGACTAGCGGGGGTGCTAGCACAGATACGCAGTATTTT; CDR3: CASSYGTSGGASTDTQYF
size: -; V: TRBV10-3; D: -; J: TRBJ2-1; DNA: TGTGCCATCAGTGTTTCCGTAAGCTTACTCTACAATGAGCAGTTCTTC; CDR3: CAISVSVSLLYNEQFF
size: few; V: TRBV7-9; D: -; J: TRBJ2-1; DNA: TGTGCCATCCGGGACGGGTACAATGAGCAGTTCTTC; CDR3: CAIRDGYNEQFF
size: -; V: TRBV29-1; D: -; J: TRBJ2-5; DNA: TGCAGCGTTGAAGAGGCTGCCCGACACCAAGAGACCCAGTACTTC; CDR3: CSVEEAARHQETQYF
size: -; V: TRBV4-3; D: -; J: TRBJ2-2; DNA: TGCGCCAGCAGCCAAGTCATAGCTAGCGAGAACACCGGGGAGCTGTTTTTT; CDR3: CASSQVIASENTGELFF